This section outlines one TCR beta chain sequence together with its context. The target antigen is unknown. Original data processing: Filtering differed since immunoSEQ provided only junctions, with no quality scores. The method was immunoSEQ multiplex PCR; TCRdb's version includes in-frame clones alone and lacks a portion of them. V, J and clone size derive from that table, while D and trimming were established from the DNA sequence. The sample carries 490,000 or so clones, roughly four fifths recorded once. Caucasian adults residing in Nashville, Tennessee made up all the donors. The CDR3 sequence is 18 residues long. Germline assignment: CDR1 SGHTA and CDR2 FQGNSA. Trimming at V came to 5 bases and at J to 0 bases, leaving 15 bases not matched to a gene. The entry originates in a study of shared clonotypes between healthy human individuals. Study overall: With ages of 18 to 49, the donors were two women and a few men. Whole-study results and caveats: Expectations were that clonotype sharing among donors would be affected by sequencing depth.

Sequences were obtained from PBMCs. The sequence came from a woman in her forties in good health. Some clones in this sample may be carry-over from other donors' samples. V gene TRBV7-2 combines with J gene TRBJ1-1, with TRBD1 identical over 7 bases. The CDR3 sequence is CASSPGWLRGRLNTEAFF. The CDR3 bases are TGTGCCAGCAGCCCCGGCTGGTTGAGGGGGCGGTTGAACACTGAAGCTTTCTTT.